This T cell receptor (beta chain) was sequenced in a study of beta chain features in type 1 diabetes. Reverse transcription of all isolated RNA meant that expressed TCRB transcripts were sequenced. TCRdb's table, derived via immunoSEQ multiplex PCR, lists solely in-frame clones and lacks some. This table has over 350,000 clones, less than 15% appearing once. This clone turned up a few times. The CDR3 has 16 amino acids. Germline V gene lookup returns CDR1 SGHTA and CDR2 FQGNSA. V lost 4 bases and J lost 4; bases outside the gene matches: 5. Sample: naive CD4+ T cells from blood. The sequence was collected from a woman aged 18-29 years in good health. This sequence joins TRBV7-2 and TRBJ2-3, with TRBD2 matching over 13 bases. Written as DNA, the CDR3 is TGTGCCAGCAGCTCCGGACTAGCGGGAGTGGCAGATACGCAGTATTTT. It encodes CASSSGLAGVADTQYF. The entire variable domain, with the rest obtained from reference TRBV7-2 and TRBJ2-3, is as follows: GAGVSQSPSNKVTEKGKDVELRCDPISGHTALYWYRQSLGQGLEFLIYFQGNSAPDKSGLPSDRFSAERTGGSVSTLTIQRTQQEDSAVYLCASSSGLAGVADTQYFGPGTRLTVL.